This T cell receptor (beta chain) was retrieved from a study of blood T cell repertoires in COVID-19. Study as a whole: COVID-19 samples collected from the United States, Italy and Spain covered acute and convalescent phases. T cells, B-cell-depleted T cells, or PBMCs provided the cDNA or gDNA that served as material.

In the authors' methods: By means of reference gene primer amplification, nucleated cell counts were estimated. The method was immunoSEQ multiplex PCR; TCRdb's version includes in-frame clones alone and lacks a portion of them. V and J calls and clone size are as listed in that table; D and trimming were resolved from the DNA. The sample carries 230,000 or so clones, 70% to 90% recorded once. After removal of 6 bases from V and 9 bases from J, the junction contained 10 bases not matched to a gene. This CDR3 spans 15 amino acids. Germline V lookup: CDR1 SNHLY, CDR2 FYNNEI. Recruits, aged roughly 18 to 95 years, lived in 24 US areas.

The rearrangement uses TRBV2 and TRBJ2-1; 11 nucleotides match TRBD1. The receptor was derived from a woman aged 40-49 years with acute COVID-19. Sequencing was done on a sample of PBMCs or T cells enriched from blood (not recorded which). CDR3 coding DNA: TGTGCCAGCAGCAAACGGACAGGGGGCAATTCTGAGCAGTTCTTC. Its protein product is CASSKRTGGNSEQFF.